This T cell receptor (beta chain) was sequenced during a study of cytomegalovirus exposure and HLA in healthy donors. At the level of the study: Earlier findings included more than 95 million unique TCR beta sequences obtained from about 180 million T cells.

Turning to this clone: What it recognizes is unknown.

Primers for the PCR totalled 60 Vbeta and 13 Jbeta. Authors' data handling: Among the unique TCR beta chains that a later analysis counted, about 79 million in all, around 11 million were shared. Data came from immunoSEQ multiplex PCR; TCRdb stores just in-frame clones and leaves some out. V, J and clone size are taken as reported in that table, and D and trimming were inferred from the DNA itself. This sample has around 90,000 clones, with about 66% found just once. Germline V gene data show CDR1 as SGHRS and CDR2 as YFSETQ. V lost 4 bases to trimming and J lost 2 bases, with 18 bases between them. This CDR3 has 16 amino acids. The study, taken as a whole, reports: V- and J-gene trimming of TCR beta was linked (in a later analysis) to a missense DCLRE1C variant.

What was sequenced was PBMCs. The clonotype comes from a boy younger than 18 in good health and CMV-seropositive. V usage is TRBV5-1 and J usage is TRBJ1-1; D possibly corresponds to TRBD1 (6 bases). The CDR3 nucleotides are TGCGCCAGCAGCCTTTTTGGGGGCCCACCCAACACTGAAGCTTTCTTT. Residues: CASSLFGGPPNTEAFF.